These 21 T cell receptor beta chains were sequenced from one sample in a study of blood T cell repertoires in COVID-19. The method was immunoSEQ multiplex PCR; TCRdb's version includes in-frame clones alone and lacks a portion of them. This table has about 400,000 clones, 70% to 90% appearing once. The sample was peripheral blood. These receptors all come from a human donor in a cohort sampled during active COVID-19.

J is TRBJ1-6 and V is TRBV5-5, with TRBD1 matching over 7 bases. V lost 3 bases to trimming and J lost 3 bases; unmatched junction nucleotides: 6. CDR3 length: 16 amino acids. The germline gives CDR1 SGHKS, CDR2 YYEKEE (reference sequence). The CDR3 DNA reads as TGTGCCAGCAGCTCGACTCGACAGGGCTATAATTCACCCCTCCACTTT. Translated, it gives CASSSTRQGYNSPLHF. The full variable domain, rest sourced from reference TRBV5-5 and TRBJ1-6, is DAGVTQSPTHLIKTRGQQVTLRCSPISGHKSVSWYQQVLGQGPQFIFQYYEKEERGRGNFPDRFSARQFPNYSSELNVNALLLGDSALYLCASSSTRQGYNSPLHFGNGTRLTVT.

This clone has only a few counts. The gene calls are TRBV10-3 and TRBJ2-6; D perhaps matches TRBD2 (6 bases). The CDR3 is 17 amino acids. Germline values: CDR1 ENHRY, CDR2 SYGVKD. V was clipped by 0 bases and J by 2 bases, with 11 bases between them. The CDR3 DNA reads as TGTGCCATCAGTGAGTCGGAGGGGCCCACTGGGGCCAACGTCCTGACTTTC. Protein: CAISESEGPTGANVLTF.

This rearrangement joins TRBV5-1 to TRBJ1-1; 10 positions agree with TRBD1. CDR3 length: 14 amino acids. Germline assignment: CDR1 SGHRS and CDR2 YFSETQ. The J segment lost 1 base and the V segment lost 4 bases, leaving 1 base of the junction unmatched. CDR3 sequence reads: CASSRQGANTEAFF. DNA of the CDR3: TGCGCCAGCAGCCGACAGGGGGCGAACACTGAAGCTTTCTTT.

The rearrangement uses TRBV30 and TRBJ1-2; no reliable D call. Trimming pared 2 bases from V and 3 bases from J, leaving 10 bases between. This CDR3 spans 13 amino acids. Germline V gene lookup returns CDR1 GTSNPN and CDR2 SVGIG (reference sequence). For the CDR3, the DNA is TGTGCCTGGAGTCGGGGTAGAGACTATGGCTACACCTTC. Encoded protein: CAWSRGRDYGYTF.

The J gene is TRBJ1-5, the V gene TRBV19; D possibly corresponds to TRBD1 (6 bases). This CDR3 region has 19 residues. Looked up from germline, CDR1 is LNHDA and CDR2 is SQIVND (reference sequence). With 3 bases removed from V and 2 bases from J, the gap between germline ends came to 23 bases. CDR3 amino acids: CASSILGAFLSGGNQPQHF. CDR3 nucleotides: TGTGCCAGTAGTATTTTGGGGGCCTTCTTATCGGGTGGCAATCAGCCCCAGCATTTT.

This sequence joins TRBV6-5 and TRBJ1-2; 8 positions agree with TRBD1. The length of the CDR3 is 13 residues. The trim removed 5 bases at V and 9 bases at J, leaving 8 bases unmatched. The germline gives CDR1 MNHEY, CDR2 SVGAGI. CDR3 sequence reads: CASSRQGLSRYTF. In DNA, the CDR3 is TGTGCCAGCAGTAGACAGGGGTTGTCCCGCTACACCTTC.

The chain couples TRBV5-1 to TRBJ2-1; 10 bases are shared with TRBD1. J was trimmed by 7 bases and V by 0 bases; bases with no gene match: 7. Germline CDR1 is SGHRS and CDR2 is YFSETQ. The CDR3 has 16 residues. The CDR3 is CASSLEGGQGRNEQFF. DNA for the CDR3: TGCGCCAGCAGCTTGGAGGGGGGACAGGGGAGGAATGAGCAGTTCTTC.

The chain recombines TRBV6-4 with TRBJ1-2; no clear D. The V gene's germline CDR1 is MRHNA and CDR2 SNTAGT. Between the trimmed V and J ends, which lost 3 bases and 8 bases, there was a span of 13 bases. The CDR3 consists of 13 residues. The CDR3 region is CASSDNEAGGYTF. The DNA of the CDR3 is TGTGCCAGCAGTGATAATGAGGCCGGGGGCTACACCTTC.

In this sample, this clone turned up once. V usage is TRBV7-3 and J usage is TRBJ1-1; D gene ambiguous. This CDR3 has 13 residues. Looked up from germline, CDR1 is SGHTA and CDR2 is FQGTGA. The germline V and J ends were trimmed by 1 base and 0 bases, with 3 bases remaining between them. Written as DNA, the CDR3 is TGTGCCAGCAGCTTAAGTATGAACACTGAAGCTTTCTTT. Its protein product is CASSLSMNTEAFF.

This chain connects TRBV7-6 to TRBJ2-1; TRBD1 agrees at 7 bases. The germline V gene encodes CDR1 SGHVS and CDR2 FNYEAQ. V lost 4 bases, J lost 3 bases, and 15 bases stayed unmatched. The CDR3 is made up of 18 amino acids. CDR3 amino acids: CASSYGGQSRIIYNEQFF. The CDR3 nucleotides read TGTGCCAGCAGCTATGGGGGACAGTCAAGAATAATCTACAATGAGCAGTTCTTC.

The gene calls are TRBV5-1 and TRBJ2-7; TRBD1 agrees at 9 bases. There are 15 residues in the CDR3. The J segment lost 1 base and the V segment lost 5 bases, leaving 7 bases of the junction unmatched. Per germline, CDR1 SGHRS and CDR2 YFSETQ. The CDR3 reads CASSLTGGSSYEQYF. For the CDR3, the DNA is TGCGCCAGCAGTCTTACAGGGGGCTCTTCCTACGAGCAGTACTTC.

V is TRBV5-1 and J is TRBJ2-1; D not resolved. The V end lost 0 bases, the J end lost 8 bases, and 12 bases lay between the germline ends. Germline V gives CDR1 SGHRS, CDR2 YFSETQ. There are 14 residues in the CDR3. CDR3 residues: CASSLALGIDEQFF. The CDR3, as DNA: TGCGCCAGCAGCTTGGCCCTAGGAATCGATGAGCAGTTCTTC.

The chain employs TRBV29-1 and TRBJ2-7; the match to TRBD2 covers 7 bases. The junction had 8 bases not matched to a gene; V was cut back by 0 bases and J by 3 bases. The length of the CDR3 is 15 residues. The germline V gene has CDR1 SQVTM and CDR2 ANQGSEA. The CDR3 sequence: CSVEEPGEGFYEQYF. The CDR3, as DNA: TGCAGCGTTGAAGAGCCCGGGGAGGGATTCTACGAGCAGTACTTC.

This clone was seen only once. The chain recombines TRBV4-1 with TRBJ2-1, with TRBD2 as a possible D gene (6 bases). The CDR3 runs 15 residues. From germline, CDR1 is MGHRA and CDR2 YSYEKL. The germline V and J ends were trimmed by 0 bases and 6 bases, with 12 bases remaining between them. CDR3 DNA sequence: TGCGCCAGCAGCCAAGATTGGGGGGATCTCAATGAGCAGTTCTTC. Its protein is CASSQDWGDLNEQFF.

The chain couples TRBV2 to TRBJ2-3; tentatively, D is TRBD2 (5 bases). Between the trimmed V and J ends, which lost 3 bases and 3 bases, there was a span of 10 bases. Germline values: CDR1 SNHLY, CDR2 FYNNEI. This CDR3 has 14 residues. The CDR3 reads CASSDPGRTDTQYF. In DNA, the CDR3 is TGTGCCAGCAGTGACCCGGGGAGAACAGATACGCAGTATTTT. The full variable domain, in which reference TRBV2 and TRBJ2-3 provide the parts outside the CDR3, is EPEVTQTPSHQVTQMGQEVILRCVPISNHLYFYWYRQILGQKVEFLVSFYNNEISEKSEIFDDQFSVERPDGSNFTLKIRSTKLEDSAMYFCASSDPGRTDTQYFGPGTRLTVL.

V and J are TRBV30 and TRBJ1-1; D perhaps matches TRBD1 (5 bases). Trimming removed 5 bases at V and 2 bases at J, with 18 bases between. CDR1 and CDR2 (germline): GTSNPN, SVGIG (reference sequence). CDR3 length equals 15 residues. CDR3 sequence reads: CAWGAPAVVNTEAFF. CDR3 DNA: TGTGCCTGGGGGGCCCCGGCGGTGGTTAACACTGAAGCTTTCTTT.

J is TRBJ1-3 and V is TRBV19, with 8 bases matching TRBD1. This CDR3 comprises 15 residues. V lost 4 bases and J lost 4; bases outside the gene matches: 6. Germline V gene sequence: CDR1 LNHDA, CDR2 SQIVND (reference sequence). The CDR3 spells CASSRSTGAGNTIYF. CDR3 DNA sequence: TGTGCCAGTAGTAGATCGACAGGGGCCGGAAACACCATATATTTT.

The count of this clone is one. The V call is TRBV19, the J call TRBJ2-7; 13 bases match TRBD2. From germline, CDR1 is LNHDA and CDR2 SQIVND (reference sequence). Trimming cost V 6 bases and J 2 bases; bases outside gene matches: 4. The CDR3 covers 15 residues. The CDR3 loop is CASSRTSGRAYEQYF. The CDR3 DNA follows: TGTGCCAGTAGCCGAACTAGCGGGAGGGCCTACGAGCAGTACTTC.

This chain links TRBV19 with TRBJ1-3, with D hard to call. The V end was cut by 6 bases, the J end by 1 base, with 10 bases between. Germline values: CDR1 LNHDA, CDR2 SQIVND (reference sequence). The CDR3 runs 14 residues. The CDR3 loop reads CASSEQPSGNTIYF. The CDR3 DNA reads TGTGCCAGTAGCGAACAACCATCTGGAAACACCATATATTTT.

V is TRBV2 and J is TRBJ1-2, with TRBD1 matching over 12 bases. With V trimmed by 6 bases and J by 0 bases, 8 bases remained unmatched. Germline V gene lookup returns CDR1 SNHLY and CDR2 FYNNEI. The CDR3 consists of 17 residues. The CDR3 region has the DNA TGTGCCAGCAGAGTGGGACAGGGGGCAGATACTAACTATGGCTACACCTTC. Its translation is CASRVGQGADTNYGYTF.

V gene TRBV6-5 combines with J gene TRBJ2-7; D is possibly TRBD2 (6 bases). V lost 5 bases and J 3 bases, leaving 14 bases between the germline ends. This CDR3 contains 14 residues. CDR1 MNHEY and CDR2 SVGAGI come from the germline V gene. CDR3 in amino acids: CASSLGRRGYEQYF. CDR3 in DNA: TGTGCCAGCAGTCTTGGACGGAGGGGCTACGAGCAGTACTTC.